Shown below are 17 T cell receptor beta chains from a single sample sequenced in a study of OX40 agonist ivuxolimab in advanced cancers. Sequencing used immunoSEQ multiplex PCR; TCRdb keeps in-frame clones, though not all of them. The sample has more than 80,000 clones, just under 95% seen once. The material sequenced was CD4+ or CD8+ T cells sorted from blood, taken in a trial of the OX40 agonist ivuxolimab. The receptor source for this set is an adult with an advanced solid tumor such as melanoma, head and neck, liver or kidney cancer.

This clone was seen only once. The chain combines TRBV15 with TRBJ1-1; unclear D gene. V lost 1 base, J lost 1 base, and 7 bases lay in between. The germline CDR1 and CDR2 sequences are LNHNV and YYDKDF (reference sequence). CDR3 length: 14 residues. CDR3 sequence reads: CATSRGPANTEAFF. In nucleotides, the CDR3 is TGTGCCACCAGCAGAGGGCCCGCGAACACTGAAGCTTTCTTT.

J is TRBJ2-1 and V is TRBV7-8, with D possibly matching TRBD2 (5 bases). This CDR3 has 15 amino acids. Trimming removed 6 bases from V and 9 bases from J, with 21 bases in between. Germline CDR1 SGHVS, CDR2 FQNEAQ. CDR3 DNA sequence: TGTGCCAGCAGGCCCCGCCCGGAGCCGGCGGGTGAGCAGTTCTTC. Its protein is CASRPRPEPAGEQFF.

J is TRBJ1-6 and V is TRBV28, with TRBD1 matching over 9 bases. The CDR3 runs 13 residues. Unmatched junction bases numbered 5, after V lost 6 bases and J lost 11 bases. Germline V gives CDR1 MDHEN, CDR2 SYDVKM. CDR3 region: CASRGTGSTPLHF. The CDR3 bases are TGTGCCAGCAGGGGGACAGGGAGTACACCCCTCCACTTT.

V is TRBV18 and J is TRBJ2-1; D gene uncertain. Germline V gives CDR1 KGHSH, CDR2 LQKENI. Trimming left V 3 bases short and J 10 bases short, with 16 bases between. CDR3 length: 14 residues. The CDR3 nucleotides read TGTGCCAGCTCACCCCTCGGAAGCCGAAGGGAGCAGTTCTTC. It yields the protein CASSPLGSRREQFF. The full variable domain, rest sourced from reference TRBV18 and TRBJ2-1, is NAGVMQNPRHLVRRRGQEARLRCSPMKGHSHVYWYRQLPEEGLKFMVYLQKENIIDESGMPKERFSAEFPKEGPSILRIQQVVRGDSAAYFCASSPLGSRREQFFGPGTRLTVL.

The rearrangement links TRBV28 to TRBJ2-1, with 9 bases matching TRBD1. The CDR3 has 15 amino acids. Germline-derived CDR1 and CDR2 are MDHEN and SYDVKM. Trimming at V came to 5 bases and at J to 7 bases, leaving 9 bases not matched to a gene. For the CDR3, the DNA is TGTGCCAGCAGTCCCGGGGACAGGGTGCAAAATGAGCAGTTCTTC. It encodes CASSPGDRVQNEQFF.

This rearrangement joins TRBV28 to TRBJ1-5, with TRBD1 matching 9 bases. The junction had 8 bases not matched to a gene; V was cut back by 5 bases and J by 3 bases. The CDR3 length is 16 residues. CDR1 is MDHEN and CDR2 is SYDVKM in the germline V gene. CDR3 coding DNA: TGTGCCAGCAGTAACCTAGACAGGGGGTACAATCAGCCCCAGCATTTT. It translates to CASSNLDRGYNQPQHF.

This clone was seen once. The chain uses TRBV9 and TRBJ2-1, with a tentative D call TRBD2 (6 bases). Trimming took 3 bases from V and 3 from J, leaving 16 bases between them. This CDR3 has 16 residues. The germline CDR1 and CDR2 sequences are SGDLS and YYNGEE. CDR3 DNA: TGTGCCAGCAGCGGTGGGCGCGGGGAGATCTACAATGAGCAGTTCTTC. It specifies CASSGGRGEIYNEQFF.

This sequence joins TRBV4-3 and TRBJ2-1; tentatively, D is TRBD1 (5 bases). The ends were cut back, 3 bases at V and 8 bases at J, with 14 bases in the middle. Per the germline V gene, CDR1 is LGHNA and CDR2 is YSLEER. CDR3 length: 14 amino acids. This CDR3 reads CASSHVASRDEQFF. CDR3 DNA sequence: TGCGCCAGCAGCCATGTCGCCAGCAGGGATGAGCAGTTCTTC.

This sequence joins TRBV5-8 and TRBJ1-4; 8 bases fit TRBD1. The CDR3 spans 12 residues. V shed 10 bases and J 6 bases; nucleotides not matched to a gene: 5. CDR1 is SGHTS and CDR2 is YDEGEE in the germline V gene. This CDR3 reads CAQGASYEKLFF. Here the CDR3 DNA reads TGTGCCCAGGGGGCTTCTTATGAAAAACTGTTTTTT.

The chain employs TRBV19 and TRBJ1-4; 7 nucleotides agree with TRBD1. The V segment lost 11 bases and the J segment 8 bases; nucleotides outside the gene matches: 17. CDR1 and CDR2 from the germline V gene are LNHDA and SQIVND (reference sequence). This CDR3 is built from 15 residues. CDR3 amino acids: CASRVRGRGGEKLFF. The CDR3 DNA is TGTGCCTCACGAGTTCGGGGCAGAGGGGGCGAAAAACTGTTTTTT.

This rearrangement joins TRBV11-3 to TRBJ2-2; the match to TRBD1 covers 9 bases. V gave up 5 bases and J gave up 8 bases; unmatched junction bases: 3. This CDR3 region has 13 residues. Germline CDR1 is SGHNT and CDR2 is YENEEA. Here the CDR3 reads CASSRQGVGELFF. CDR3 coding DNA: TGTGCCAGCAGCCGACAGGGGGTTGGGGAGCTGTTTTTT.

The gene calls are TRBV13 and TRBJ1-6, with no clear D. With 1 base removed from V and 9 bases from J, the gap between germline ends came to 10 bases. Germline assignment: CDR1 PRHDT and CDR2 FYEKMQ (reference sequence). This CDR3 contains 14 residues. CDR3 nucleotides: TGTGCCAGCAGCTTAGCCGCCGAGGCTTCACCCCTCCACTTT. This codes for CASSLAAEASPLHF.

The chain employs TRBV10-2 and TRBJ2-7, with D tentatively TRBD1 or TRBD2 (5 bases each). The length of the CDR3 is 16 residues. The V end lost 6 bases, the J end lost 5 bases, and 23 bases lay between the germline ends. Germline values: CDR1 WSHSY, CDR2 SAAADI. CDR3 coding DNA: TGCGCCAGCAGGGGGGATCAGGGAGTTGGGTTCCACGAGCAGTACTTC. This encodes CASRGDQGVGFHEQYF.

The rearrangement links TRBV11-3 to TRBJ2-1; the D is unclear. CDR1 is SGHNT and CDR2 is YENEEA in the germline V gene. V was shortened by 5 bases and J by 9 bases, with 8 bases between the two germline ends. The CDR3 consists of 11 residues. CDR3 loop: CASSLGVEQFF. DNA for the CDR3: TGTGCCAGCAGCCTTGGCGTTGAGCAGTTCTTC.

The chain is built from TRBV4-3 and TRBJ1-5, with D hard to call. Germline CDR1 LGHNA, CDR2 YSLEER. This CDR3 has 13 amino acids. Trimming left V 0 bases short and J 5 bases short, with 5 bases between. CDR3 nucleotides: TGCGCCAGCAGCCAAGATCCCGATCAGCCCCAGCATTTT. Residues: CASSQDPDQPQHF.

This clone was recorded a few times. V gene TRBV10-3 combines with J gene TRBJ2-7; TRBD1 might be the D (5 bases). The CDR3 contains 18 residues. The V end lost 0 bases, the J end lost 1 base, and 19 bases lay between the germline ends. Germline CDR1 ENHRY, CDR2 SYGVKD. CDR3 bases: TGTGCCATCAGTGAGTCGACTTATGGTCTTAGGGGTTCCTACGAGCAGTACTTC. This codes for CAISESTYGLRGSYEQYF.

The chain is built from TRBV6-6 and TRBJ2-7; D is unresolved. Trimming took 6 bases from V and 2 from J, leaving 14 bases between them. Germline-derived CDR1 and CDR2 are MNHNY and SVGAGI (reference sequence). The CDR3 extends over 14 amino acids. CDR3 nucleotides: TGTGCCAGCAGGCCGACTCTTCTCGCCTACGAGCAGTACGTC. Amino acids: CASRPTLLAYEQYV.